This T cell receptor (beta chain) is drawn from a study of human T cells and chemical hapten exposure. Study outcomes and limitations: Large CDR3 similarity clusters arose significantly more often from expanded TCRs than from controls.

To note about this clonotype: Its antigen is unknown.

TCRdb analysed the RACE reads with MiXCR anew, one entry per CDR3 protein. The sample has roughly 72,000 distinct CDR3 sequences; about a tenth are singletons. The time point: patch test 1, 2 weeks after DPC sensitization. This sample's treatment: therapeutic diphenylcyclopropenone sensitization with weekly scalp DPC. Trimming removed 6 bases from V and 0 bases from J, with 10 bases in between. CDR3 length: 13 residues. CDR1 DFQATT and CDR2 SNEGSKA come from the germline V gene (reference sequence). Sample: whole blood, taken in connection with sensitization to the hapten diphenylcyclopropenone (DPC). This sequence was found in a woman aged 50 to 60 with alopecia areata. Some clones in this sample may be carry-over from other donors' samples. V usage is TRBV20-1 and J usage is TRBJ2-3, with D tentatively TRBD1 (5 bases). DNA of the CDR3: TGCAGTGCCGGCAGACAGAGCACAGATACGCAGTATTTT. It specifies CSAGRQSTDTQYF.